This T cell receptor beta chain was captured in a study of blood T cell repertoires in COVID-19. About the research overall: The analysed material was cDNA or gDNA that came from T cells, B-cell-depleted T cells, or PBMCs.

Using immunoSEQ multiplex PCR, the repertoire was profiled, and TCRdb retains in-frame clones only, with some absent. The table records 290,000 or so clones, about 87% of them present only once. Germline assignment: CDR1 SGHTS and CDR2 YDEGEE. Trimming cost V 5 bases and J 8 bases; bases outside gene matches: 10. This CDR3 has 15 amino acids. The source is a man in his 70s with acute or convalescent COVID-19. The rearrangement uses TRBV5-8 and TRBJ1-2; 12 bases agree with TRBD1. Material for sequencing was peripheral blood. The CDR3 DNA follows: TGTGCCAGCAGAGGACTGGGACAGGGGGCGTTGGGCTACACCTTC. Translation: CASRGLGQGALGYTF.